Following are 6 T cell receptor beta chains from one sample sequenced in a study of somatic mutations in cytotoxic T cells in rheumatoid arthritis. Method: immunoSEQ multiplex PCR; TCRdb's copy keeps in-frame clones and lacks some. The data show about 11,000 clones, over 70% seen once. The sample consisted of CD8+ T cells sorted from blood. These receptors were collected from a man between 65 and 85 years old in good health.

J is TRBJ2-1 and V is TRBV7-9; TRBD2 agrees at 9 bases. Looked up from germline, CDR1 is SEHNR and CDR2 is FQNEAQ (reference sequence). CDR3 length: 16 amino acids. The J segment lost 4 bases and the V segment lost 8 bases, leaving 12 bases of the junction unmatched. The CDR3: CASLGPLAGRYNEQFF. In DNA form, the CDR3 reads TGTGCCAGCCTGGGACCCCTAGCGGGAAGATACAATGAGCAGTTCTTC.

The rearrangement uses TRBV19 and TRBJ1-5; 8 positions match TRBD1. Germline V lookup: CDR1 LNHDA, CDR2 SQIVND (reference sequence). CDR3 length: 15 residues. V dropped 6 bases and J dropped 0; count of bases not matched to a gene: 4. The CDR3 nucleotides read TGTGCCAGTAGGACAGGGGACTATAGCAATCAGCCCCAGCATTTT. This encodes CASRTGDYSNQPQHF.

The chain uses TRBV4-3 and TRBJ2-3; possible D gene TRBD2, 6 bases. Germline loops: CDR1 LGHNA, CDR2 YSLEER. V was cut by 4 bases and J by 6 bases, with 11 bases left in between. This CDR3 contains 13 residues. Written as DNA, the CDR3 is TGCGCCAGCAGCCGTGGAGGGGTGGATACGCAGTATTTT. Translated, it gives CASSRGGVDTQYF.

The CDR3 region has the DNA TGTGCCAGCAGCTTGGTTAGAAAGTCCTACAATGAGCAGTTCTTC. Translated, it gives CASSLVRKSYNEQFF. The chain carries TRBV5-6 and TRBJ2-1; D gene unclear. The CDR3 spans 15 residues. CDR1 SGHDT and CDR2 YYEEEE come from the germline V gene. V was shortened by 0 bases and J by 1 base, with 8 bases between the two germline ends.

The chain combines TRBV10-3 with TRBJ1-1; D gene ambiguous. Trimming took off 7 bases at V and 0 bases at J, with 9 bases between the two ends. The CDR3 is made up of 13 amino acids. Germline CDR1 reads ENHRY; CDR2 reads SYGVKD. The CDR3 is CAITEGMNTEAFF. DNA for the CDR3: TGTGCCATCACCGAGGGAATGAACACTGAAGCTTTCTTT.

Only one count was recorded for this clone. This rearrangement joins TRBV6-4 to TRBJ2-6; maybe TRBD1 (6 bases). The CDR3 is 16 amino acids. The ends were cut back, 4 bases at V and 0 bases at J, with 10 bases in the middle. Germline CDR1 MRHNA, CDR2 SNTAGT. The CDR3 sequence is CASSAEGGSGANVLTF. CDR3 in DNA: TGTGCCAGCAGTGCAGAAGGGGGCTCTGGGGCCAACGTCCTGACTTTC.